One and the same sample provided the 24 T cell receptor beta chains below, sequenced in a study of a mutant IDH1 vaccine in newly diagnosed glioma. Generated by immunoSEQ multiplex PCR, the TCRdb table keeps only in-frame clones and is missing some. The table has 50,000 or so clones, around four fifths seen once. For these receptors, no antigen is known. The time point denotes: week 5, during vaccination. Vaccinated patients received 300 ug of mutant IDH1 20-mer peptide per dose, with topical imiquimod. Sequenced here: PBMCs, sampled from a glioma patient whose treatment included an IDH1 peptide vaccine. These receptors were obtained from a woman aged 45-60 years with glioma.

V usage is TRBV5-1 and J usage is TRBJ2-7; D unresolved. The V end lost 1 base, the J end lost 5 bases, and 10 bases lay between the germline ends. The V gene's germline CDR1 is SGHRS and CDR2 YFSETQ. This CDR3 comprises 13 residues. The CDR3 DNA reads TGCGCCAGCAGCTTGAAAGGGAACAACGAGCAGTACTTC. Amino acid sequence: CASSLKGNNEQYF.

This chain joins TRBV7-3 and TRBJ1-1, with D uncertain. CDR1 and CDR2 from the germline V gene are SGHTA and FQGTGA. V shed 3 bases and J shed 0 bases, with 8 bases lying between them. This CDR3 is built from 14 residues. CDR3: CASSFGQMNTEAFF. CDR3 nucleotide sequence: TGTGCCAGCAGCTTTGGGCAGATGAACACTGAAGCTTTCTTT.

The chain joins TRBV6-5 to TRBJ2-2; D might be TRBD1 or TRBD2, each matching 5 bases. This CDR3 is 12 amino acids long. Germline V gives CDR1 MNHEY, CDR2 SVGAGI. Between the trimmed V and J ends, which lost 8 bases and 4 bases, there was a span of 8 bases. CDR3 sequence: CASRGITGELFF. The CDR3 region has the DNA TGTGCCAGCCGGGGCATCACCGGGGAGCTGTTTTTT.

V and J are TRBV7-2 and TRBJ2-7; 12 bases are a match to TRBD1. Trimming took 0 bases from V and 3 from J; bases not matched to a gene: 3. Germline CDR1 is SGHTA and CDR2 is FQGNSA. This CDR3 comprises 16 residues. The CDR3 loop is CASSLAGTGGSYEQYF. The DNA of the CDR3 is TGTGCCAGCAGCTTAGCCGGGACAGGGGGCAGCTACGAGCAGTACTTC.

V gene TRBV7-8 combines with J gene TRBJ1-2; 10 bases agree with TRBD1. The CDR3 loop spans 14 amino acids. The trim removed 3 bases at V and 7 bases at J, leaving 5 bases unmatched. Germline V gene data show CDR1 as SGHVS and CDR2 as FQNEAQ. CDR3 loop: CASSFQTGGGGYTF. DNA for the CDR3: TGTGCCAGCAGCTTTCAGACAGGGGGCGGTGGCTACACCTTC.

The chain combines TRBV6-5 with TRBJ2-5; D is ambiguous. This CDR3 is built from 12 residues. V gave up 0 bases and J gave up 4 bases, with 3 bases separating them. Per the germline V gene, CDR1 is MNHEY and CDR2 is SVGAGI. The CDR3 bases are TGTGCCAGCAGTTACTCCGGAGAGACCCAGTACTTC. Its protein is CASSYSGETQYF.

In its sample, this clone was seen a few times. The chain is built from TRBV5-6 and TRBJ1-1, with 11 bases identical to TRBD1. Germline CDR1 SGHDT, CDR2 YYEEEE. The V gene end was trimmed by 4 bases and the J gene end by 10 bases; junction bases not matched to a gene: 3. This CDR3 has 12 amino acids. The CDR3 sequence: CASSPGTGGAFF. The CDR3 coding sequence is TGTGCCAGCAGCCCGGGGACAGGGGGAGCTTTCTTT.

The genes are TRBV4-2 and TRBJ2-2, with D hard to call. CDR3 size: 15 residues. Trimming stripped 3 bases from V and 3 bases from J, with 11 bases between. From germline, CDR1 is LGHNA and CDR2 YNFKEQ. In nucleotides, the CDR3 is TGTGCCAGCAGCCACGGACCCAGTGACACCGGGGAGCTGTTTTTT. Amino acids: CASSHGPSDTGELFF.

J is TRBJ1-2 and V is TRBV15; D may be TRBD1 (6 bases). The CDR3 contains 13 residues. V shed 0 bases and J shed 10 bases, with 12 bases lying between them. Germline assignment: CDR1 LNHNV and CDR2 YYDKDF (reference sequence). The CDR3 nucleotides are TGTGCCACCAGCAGAGATTTCAGGGACAACTACACCTTC. It codes for CATSRDFRDNYTF.

The chain couples TRBV27 to TRBJ2-1; D is unclear. Germline V CDR1 and CDR2: MNHEY, SMNVEV (reference sequence). V lost 0 bases to trimming and J lost 2 bases, with 2 bases between them. The CDR3 is made up of 13 amino acids. CDR3 amino acids: CASSLSPYNEQFF. CDR3 sequence (DNA): TGTGCCAGCAGTTTATCACCCTACAATGAGCAGTTCTTC.

The chain links TRBV9 to TRBJ2-3; D not resolved. The CDR3 contains 15 residues. Trimming took 4 bases from V and 0 from J, leaving 12 bases between them. Germline V gene sequence: CDR1 SGDLS, CDR2 YYNGEE. This CDR3 reads CASSPRPRSTDTQYF. CDR3 DNA sequence: TGTGCCAGCAGCCCGCGCCCCCGAAGCACAGATACGCAGTATTTT.

In its sample, this clone was seen once. The chain has TRBV28 and TRBJ1-1; the D gene is possibly TRBD1 (6 bases). V gave up 5 bases and J gave up 1 base, with 20 bases separating them. Germline CDR1 is MDHEN and CDR2 is SYDVKM. The CDR3 contains 17 residues. CDR3 protein: CASSPLTGLASNTEAFF. The CDR3 DNA is TGTGCCAGCAGTCCCTTAACAGGGTTGGCTTCGAACACTGAAGCTTTCTTT.

This chain connects TRBV27 to TRBJ2-6, with D hard to call. The CDR3 contains 15 residues. Germline V gives CDR1 MNHEY, CDR2 SMNVEV (reference sequence). V lost 7 bases and J lost 1, with 11 bases in between. The CDR3 DNA is TGTGCCAGCACCCTCTCCCGGTCTGGGGCCAACGTCCTGACTTTC. Its protein product is CASTLSRSGANVLTF. Supplemented by reference TRBV27 and TRBJ2-6, the full variable domain reads EAQVTQNPRYLITVTGKKLTVTCSQNMNHEYMSWYRQDPGLGLRQIYYSMNVEVTDKGDVPEGYKVSRKEKRNFPLILESPSPNQTSLYFCASTLSRSGANVLTFGAGSRLTVL.

The J gene is TRBJ1-1, the V gene TRBV5-5; no firm D call. The CDR3 has 13 amino acids. Germline lookup yields CDR1 SGHKS and CDR2 YYEKEE (reference sequence). Deletions cut 2 bases from V and 4 bases from J, with 9 bases between. In DNA, the CDR3 is TGTGCCAGCAGCTTTGAAGGGTCCACTGAAGCTTTCTTT. Protein product: CASSFEGSTEAFF.

V gene TRBV5-6 combines with J gene TRBJ2-7; 7 bases match TRBD1. J was trimmed by 6 bases and V by 4 bases; bases with no gene match: 19. The CDR3 spans 17 residues. Germline assignment: CDR1 SGHDT and CDR2 YYEEEE. For the CDR3, the DNA is TGTGCCAGCAGCCCCATTACCAAGACAGGGTACAGGGGCGAGCAGTACTTC. It encodes CASSPITKTGYRGEQYF.

The chain is built from TRBV9 and TRBJ1-5, with TRBD1 matching 8 bases. The germline V gene encodes CDR1 SGDLS and CDR2 YYNGEE. This CDR3 is built from 17 residues. V was pared by 3 bases and J by 9 bases, with 17 bases of the junction left unmatched. The CDR3 DNA sequence: TGTGCCAGCAGCGCCGAAAGGGACAGGACCTTTGGATCGCCCCAGCATTTT. Its protein product is CASSAERDRTFGSPQHF.

This sequence joins TRBV18 and TRBJ2-7; 11 bases are shared with TRBD2. Losses at the gene ends were 6 bases for V and 4 bases for J; bases not matched to a gene: 5. The germline gives CDR1 KGHSH, CDR2 LQKENI. This CDR3 has 14 amino acids. The CDR3 region has the DNA TGTGCCAGCTCCCGACTAGCGGGGAATTACGAGCAGTACTTC. Its translation is CASSRLAGNYEQYF.

The chain has TRBV27 and TRBJ2-2, with D tentatively TRBD2 (5 bases). The CDR3 loop spans 14 amino acids. Germline V CDR1 and CDR2: MNHEY, SMNVEV (reference sequence). The V end lost 3 bases, the J end lost 5 bases, and 10 bases lay between the germline ends. Here the CDR3 DNA reads TGTGCCAGCAGTTTGACAAGAGGGACCGGGGAGCTGTTTTTT. Translated: CASSLTRGTGELFF.

CDR3 protein: CASGTVYEKLFF. CDR3 bases: TGTGCCAGCGGGACAGTATATGAAAAACTGTTTTTT. The V call is TRBV27, the J call TRBJ1-4; TRBD1 matches 7 bases. In germline, CDR1 is MNHEY, CDR2 SMNVEV (reference sequence). Germline trimming cut 8 bases from V and 6 bases from J; bases unmatched to any gene: 3. This CDR3 is built from 12 residues. The full variable domain, completed using reference TRBV27 and TRBJ1-4, is EAQVTQNPRYLITVTGKKLTVTCSQNMNHEYMSWYRQDPGLGLRQIYYSMNVEVTDKGDVPEGYKVSRKEKRNFPLILESPSPNQTSLYFCASGTVYEKLFFGSGTQLSVL.

This chain joins TRBV9 and TRBJ2-3; TRBD2 matches at 10 bases. V trimming: 3 bases; J trimming: 2 bases; junction bases outside the gene matches: 3. This CDR3 spans 15 amino acids. Germline V CDR1 and CDR2: SGDLS, YYNGEE. DNA for the CDR3: TGTGCCAGCAGCGGAAGCGGGGGGGTCACAGATACGCAGTATTTT. The encoded protein is CASSGSGGVTDTQYF.

The V call is TRBV14, the J call TRBJ2-1; D may be TRBD1 (7 bases). The CDR3 covers 15 residues. V dropped 4 bases and J dropped 1 base, with 11 bases sitting between them. Germline-derived CDR1 and CDR2 are SGHDN and FVKESK. DNA of the CDR3: TGTGCCAGCAGCCGAGCAGGGGGGTCCTACAATGAGCAGTTCTTC. Encoded protein: CASSRAGGSYNEQFF. The whole variable domain, remainder taken from reference TRBV14 and TRBJ2-1, is EAGVTQFPSHSVIEKGQTVTLRCDPISGHDNLYWYRRVMGKEIKFLLHFVKESKQDESGMPNNRFLAERTGGTYSTLKVQPAELEDSGVYFCASSRAGGSYNEQFFGPGTRLTVL.

The chain combines TRBV27 with TRBJ1-1; 7 bases are shared with TRBD1. The junction had 10 bases not matched to a gene; V was cut back by 2 bases and J by 1 base. Germline V gene sequence: CDR1 MNHEY, CDR2 SMNVEV (reference sequence). The CDR3 extends over 17 amino acids. CDR3 coding DNA: TGTGCCAGCAGTTTAAGGGCTCCTCAGGGGGGGAACACTGAAGCTTTCTTT. It is translated as CASSLRAPQGGNTEAFF.

The chain employs TRBV5-4 and TRBJ1-1; D is undetermined. This CDR3 region has 15 residues. CDR1 is SGHNT, CDR2 YYREEE, per germline (reference sequence). Trimming left V 1 base short and J 1 base short, with 11 bases between. CDR3 bases: TGTGCCAGCAGCTTGAAACAGAACCCGAACACTGAAGCTTTCTTT. Its translation: CASSLKQNPNTEAFF.

J is TRBJ2-2 and V is TRBV9, with D possibly being TRBD1 (6 bases). Germline V gene lookup returns CDR1 SGDLS and CDR2 YYNGEE. The CDR3 runs 15 residues. V was cut by 3 bases and J by 6 bases, with 15 bases left in between. CDR3 in DNA: TGTGCCAGCAGCGATCCAAACAGGGTCCCCGGGGAGCTGTTTTTT. Translating gives CASSDPNRVPGELFF.